Below, 20 T cell receptor beta chains from the same sample are listed, as sequenced in a study of CD8 T cells in ankylosing spondylitis. Via MiXCR, TCRdb re-called the 5' RACE reads, giving one row per CDR3 protein. The table has about 150,000 distinct CDR3 sequences, around 45% seen once. What was sequenced was synovial fluid, either unsorted or a sorted T cell fraction (not recorded which). These receptors came from a male donor with ankylosing spondylitis.

In nucleotides, the CDR3 is TGTGCCAGCAGTAGACAGGAGAACACTGAAGCTTTCTTT. Translation: CASSRQENTEAFF. The V and J genes are TRBV6-6 and TRBJ1-1, with a possible D match to TRBD1 (6 bases). Per germline, CDR1 MNHNY and CDR2 SVGAGI (reference sequence). The CDR3 is made up of 13 amino acids. V was pared by 5 bases and J by 1 base, with 8 bases between.

J is TRBJ2-6 and V is TRBV10-3, with D possibly being TRBD1 (5 bases). The CDR3 loop spans 20 amino acids. V was shortened by 0 bases and J by 0 bases, with 18 bases between the two germline ends. Germline assignment: CDR1 ENHRY and CDR2 SYGVKD. CDR3 region: CAISESPSTGYISGANVLTF. The CDR3 nucleotides read TGTGCCATCAGTGAGTCCCCGTCAACAGGCTATATCTCTGGGGCCAACGTCCTGACTTTC.

The chain links TRBV12-3 or TRBV12-4 to TRBJ1-1; TRBD1 matches 7 bases. The CDR3 is 15 residues long. V trimming: 5 bases; J trimming: 2 bases; junction bases outside the gene matches: 8. Here the CDR3 DNA reads TGTGCCAGCAGTCCGCCGGGACAGAGAAACACTGAAGCTTTCTTT. Its translation: CASSPPGQRNTEAFF.

The chain recombines TRBV28 with TRBJ2-4; maybe TRBD1 (5 bases). CDR3 length: 16 amino acids. The germline CDR1 and CDR2 sequences are MDHEN and SYDVKM. V shed 6 bases and J shed 1 base, with 16 bases lying between them. The CDR3 coding sequence is TGTGCCAGCAGCCACCGACAGTTGGAGGCCAAAAACATTCAGTACTTC. Residues: CASSHRQLEAKNIQYF.

This clonotype appeared a few times. The rearrangement links TRBV5-1 to TRBJ2-4; 11 bases fit TRBD1. This CDR3 contains 15 residues. The V and J ends lost 5 bases and 2 bases, in that order; junction bases with no gene match: 3. CDR1 SGHRS and CDR2 YFSETQ come from the germline V gene. The CDR3, as DNA: TGCGCCAGCAGGGGGACAGGGGGTACCAAAAACATTCAGTACTTC. Its protein product is CASRGTGGTKNIQYF.

This clonotype was detected a few times. V gene TRBV20-1 combines with J gene TRBJ2-3; possible D gene TRBD1, 5 bases. The CDR3 runs 16 residues. Trimming left V 1 base short and J 2 bases short, with 16 bases between. CDR1 and CDR2 (germline): DFQATT, SNEGSKA (reference sequence). CDR3 loop: CSARGGRRTYTDTQYF. For the CDR3, the DNA is TGCAGTGCTAGAGGGGGCCGGCGGACGTACACAGATACGCAGTATTTT.

This clonotype appeared once. The chain combines TRBV18 with TRBJ1-5; D gene unclear. CDR1 KGHSH and CDR2 LQKENI come from the germline V gene. The germline V and J ends were trimmed by 2 bases and 6 bases, with 17 bases remaining between them. This CDR3 is 16 amino acids long. CDR3 nucleotide sequence: TGTGCCAGCTCACCATGGGTGGAAACCCTCGGTCAGCCCCAGCATTTT. Protein sequence: CASSPWVETLGQPQHF.

This clonotype showed up just a few times. The chain joins TRBV12-3 or TRBV12-4 to TRBJ2-1, with D perhaps TRBD2 (5 bases). The CDR3 is 13 residues long. V dropped 6 bases and J dropped 3 bases, with 9 bases sitting between them. The chain's CDR3 is CASRDDYYNEQFF. For the CDR3, the DNA is TGTGCCAGCAGAGATGACTACTACAATGAGCAGTTCTTC.

Only one count was recorded for this clonotype. The V and J genes are TRBV7-9 and TRBJ1-1; 7 bases are a match to TRBD1. The J segment lost 0 bases and the V segment lost 5 bases, leaving 9 bases of the junction unmatched. The CDR3 is 16 amino acids. CDR1 SEHNR and CDR2 FQNEAQ come from the germline V gene (reference sequence). The CDR3 coding sequence is TGTGCCAGCAGCCGGGACAGCTTCAACATGAACACTGAAGCTTTCTTT. Protein: CASSRDSFNMNTEAFF.

The chain recombines TRBV28 with TRBJ1-3; weak D call: TRBD1 (6 bases). The CDR3 is 17 amino acids. The germline gives CDR1 MDHEN, CDR2 SYDVKM. Trimming removed 7 bases at V and 0 bases at J, with 19 bases between. The CDR3 reads CASKKTDSPISGNTIYF. CDR3 in DNA: TGTGCCAGCAAAAAAACGGACAGCCCCATCTCTGGAAACACCATATATTTT.

This clonotype occurred a few times. In DNA, the CDR3 is TGTGCCAGCTCCCGAGCTAGCGGAAGCACAGATACGCAGTATTTT. Protein product: CASSRASGSTDTQYF. The rearrangement joins TRBV6-4 to TRBJ2-3; TRBD2 matches 7 bases. CDR3 size: 15 residues. With 8 bases clipped from V and 0 bases from J, the junction kept 8 bases outside the gene matches. From germline, CDR1 is MRHNA and CDR2 SNTAGT.

This sequence joins TRBV4-1 and TRBJ1-4; D is possibly TRBD1 (5 bases). Per germline, CDR1 MGHRA and CDR2 YSYEKL. Trimming removed 2 bases at V and 8 bases at J, with 18 bases between. The CDR3 is 16 residues long. The CDR3, as DNA: TGCGCCAGCAGCCAATTCCATCAGGGACTTGGCGAAAAACTGTTTTTT. It is translated as CASSQFHQGLGEKLFF.

The V gene is TRBV20-1, the J gene TRBJ2-1, with unresolved D. The CDR3 is 12 residues long. The V gene's germline CDR1 is DFQATT and CDR2 SNEGSKA (reference sequence). V lost 3 bases and J 6 bases, leaving 9 bases between the germline ends. CDR3 DNA: TGCAGTGCTAGTCCTGCGTCCAATGAGCAGTTCTTC. Its translation: CSASPASNEQFF.

This clonotype appeared once. The chain recombines TRBV4-2 with TRBJ2-7; TRBD2 matches at 10 bases. The germline V gene encodes CDR1 LGHNA and CDR2 YNFKEQ. J gave up 7 bases and V 4 bases, and 13 bases lay outside the gene matches. This CDR3 has 16 residues. CDR3 sequence (DNA): TGTGCCAGCAGCCTCGGTGGGTTAGCGGGGGGTGAAGAGCAGTACTTC. Its translation is CASSLGGLAGGEEQYF.

This chain links TRBV7-2 with TRBJ2-6, with D tentatively TRBD2 (6 bases). There are 19 residues in the CDR3. Trimming left V 1 base short and J 0 bases short, with 16 bases between. Germline CDR1 SGHTA, CDR2 FQGNSA. For the CDR3, the DNA is TGTGCCAGCAGCTTAGGCTGGGACTCCACCAGCTCTGGGGCCAACGTCCTGACTTTC. The encoded protein is CASSLGWDSTSSGANVLTF.

A few counts support this clonotype. The rearrangement joins TRBV20-1 to TRBJ2-2, with 12 bases aligning to TRBD2. Trimming at V came to 6 bases and at J to 4 bases, leaving 12 bases not matched to a gene. The CDR3 sequence is 17 residues long. Germline V gene sequence: CDR1 DFQATT, CDR2 SNEGSKA (reference sequence). Here the CDR3 DNA reads TGCAGTGCCTCGGGACTAGCGGGTTCCACCCCCACCGGGGAGCTGTTTTTT. Residues: CSASGLAGSTPTGELFF.

J is TRBJ2-7 and V is TRBV28; 7 bases agree with TRBD1. Looked up from germline, CDR1 is MDHEN and CDR2 is SYDVKM. With 4 bases clipped from V and 9 bases from J, the junction kept 3 bases outside the gene matches. This CDR3 is 11 amino acids long. The CDR3 region has the DNA TGTGCCAGCAGTTGGACAGGAAGGCAGTACTTC. Translated, it gives CASSWTGRQYF.

This chain links TRBV15 with TRBJ2-2, with 7 bases matching TRBD2. The germline V gene encodes CDR1 LNHNV and CDR2 YYDKDF (reference sequence). After removal of 3 bases from V and 1 base from J, the junction contained 5 bases not matched to a gene. The CDR3 runs 16 residues. DNA of the CDR3: TGTGCCACCAGCAGGACGAGCGGGGTGAACACCGGGGAGCTGTTTTTT. This sequence encodes CATSRTSGVNTGELFF.

This clonotype occurred many times. This chain uses TRBV12-3 or TRBV12-4 with TRBJ2-1, with D possibly being TRBD2 (5 bases). CDR3 length: 14 residues. Trimming cost V 3 bases and J 5 bases, with 11 bases left between them. The CDR3 nucleotides read TGTGCCAGCAGTTTTACGACTACCCACAATGAGCAGTTCTTC. Translated: CASSFTTTHNEQFF.

The chain employs TRBV4-2 and TRBJ1-1, with D perhaps matching TRBD1 (6 bases). V was cut by 3 bases and J by 5 bases, with 16 bases left in between. Per germline, CDR1 LGHNA and CDR2 YNFKEQ. The CDR3 loop spans 15 amino acids. The CDR3 sequence is CASSHPQGWRTEAFF. The CDR3 nucleotides are TGTGCCAGCAGCCACCCACAGGGATGGAGGACTGAAGCTTTCTTT.